What follows describes a single T cell receptor beta chain. Its cognate antigen is unknown. The data belong to a study of CD8+CD57+ T cells in acquired aplastic anemia. Findings and limits, study-wide: Researchers report that some 31 CD8+ CDR3 sequences appeared in both patients and controls.

CD8+CD57+ cell expansion, shown by flow cytometry, had occurred in the patients selected for sequencing. TCR beta VDJ and CDR3 profiles were obtained from a genomic DNA template. TCRdb re-derived calls from the reads in MiXCR, one entry per CDR3 protein. The sample records hundreds of thousands of distinct CDR3 sequences, under 50% being singletons. CDR3 length: 18 residues. Trimming cost V 3 bases and J 3 bases; bases outside gene matches: 15. Germline CDR1 SGHRS, CDR2 YFSETQ. The clonotype originates from a human donor with aplastic anemia. Sequenced: sorted CD4+, CD8+, or CD8+CD57+ T cells (not recorded which) from PBMCs. This chain joins TRBV5-1 and TRBJ2-4, with 7 positions matching TRBD1. As DNA, the CDR3 is TGCGCCAGCAGCTCGACGATTAAACAGGGGAGTGGCAAAAACATTCAGTACTTC. Its translation: CASSSTIKQGSGKNIQYF. Drawing the rest from reference TRBV5-1 and TRBJ2-4, the complete variable domain is KAGVTQTPRYLIKTRGQQVTLSCSPISGHRSVSWYQQTPGQGLQFLFEYFSETQRNKGNFPGRFSGRQFSNSRSEMNVSTLELGDSALYLCASSSTIKQGSGKNIQYFGAGTRLSVL.